The 29 T cell receptor beta chains reported below all come from one sample, sequenced in a study of cytomegalovirus exposure and HLA in healthy donors. PCR amplification relied on 60 Vbeta primers (plus 13 Jbeta primers). The table came from immunoSEQ multiplex PCR; TCRdb's copy has only in-frame clones and leaves some out. The sample gives 100,000 to 150,000 clones, over 70% of which show up once; roughly 4% is in the top ten. Sequencing input: PBMCs. All receptors derive from a man between 18 and 29 years old in good health and CMV-seropositive.

This chain uses TRBV2 with TRBJ2-2; tentative D call: TRBD1 (5 bases). The V and J ends lost 6 bases and 0 bases respectively, with 14 bases between them. The CDR3 sequence is 16 residues long. Germline assignment: CDR1 SNHLY and CDR2 FYNNEI. The CDR3 nucleotides are TGTGCCAGCAGAGGGGCCGATAGACCGAACACCGGGGAGCTGTTTTTT. Translated, it gives CASRGADRPNTGELFF.

The V gene is TRBV4-3, the J gene TRBJ1-2; 7 bases line up with TRBD1. Germline V gene lookup returns CDR1 LGHNA and CDR2 YSLEER. With 4 bases clipped from V and 3 bases from J, the junction kept 2 bases outside the gene matches. CDR3 size: 13 residues. The CDR3 reads CASSPGGDYGYTF. The DNA for the CDR3 is TGCGCCAGCAGCCCAGGGGGAGACTATGGCTACACCTTC.

The chain links TRBV6-1 to TRBJ2-7, with D tentatively TRBD2 (6 bases). The length of the CDR3 is 14 residues. From germline, CDR1 is MNHNS and CDR2 SASEGT. V lost 6 bases, J lost 2 bases, and 14 bases lay in between. CDR3 amino acids: CASRGLGLPYEQYF. Here the CDR3 DNA reads TGTGCCAGCAGGGGATTGGGACTCCCCTACGAGCAGTACTTC.

This clone was recorded a few times. This CDR3 reads CAWSLGQYSLGPTGELFF. CDR3 DNA: TGTGCCTGGAGTCTCGGACAGTATTCTTTAGGGCCCACCGGGGAGCTGTTTTTT. The chain is built from TRBV30 and TRBJ2-2, with TRBD1 as a possible D gene (6 bases). Germline V gene data show CDR1 as GTSNPN and CDR2 as SVGIG (reference sequence). V was pared by 2 bases and J by 4 bases, with 23 bases between. The CDR3 is made up of 18 amino acids. The full variable domain, in which reference TRBV30 and TRBJ2-2 provide the parts outside the CDR3, is SQTIHQWPATLVQPVGSPLSLECTVEGTSNPNLYWYRQAAGRGLQLLFYSVGIGQISSEVPQNLSASRPQDRQFILSSKKLLLSDSGFYLCAWSLGQYSLGPTGELFFGEGSRLTVL.

This chain uses TRBV5-5 with TRBJ1-1, with D tentatively TRBD1 (5 bases). CDR1 and CDR2 (germline): SGHKS, YYEKEE (reference sequence). Trimming shortened V by 4 bases and J by 2 bases, and 15 bases separated the two germline ends. The CDR3 contains 15 residues. CDR3 nucleotide sequence: TGTGCCAGCAGCCGGAAGTCGGGGGGAAACACTGAAGCTTTCTTT. As protein: CASSRKSGGNTEAFF.

The chain uses TRBV2 and TRBJ2-2; no clear D. Germline CDR1 SNHLY, CDR2 FYNNEI. V lost 3 bases, J lost 3 bases, and 8 bases lay in between. This CDR3 contains 14 residues. The CDR3 spells CASSEFSDTGELFF. CDR3 sequence (DNA): TGTGCCAGCAGTGAGTTCAGCGACACCGGGGAGCTGTTTTTT.

V usage is TRBV12-5 and J usage is TRBJ2-5, with TRBD1 matching over 10 bases. CDR1 is LGHNT and CDR2 is FRNRAP in the germline V gene. V lost 4 bases and J lost 4; bases outside the gene matches: 6. The length of the CDR3 is 15 residues. The CDR3 DNA reads as TGTGCTAGTGGTTCCGGGACAGGGGCGAGAGAGACCCAGTACTTC. Its translation is CASGSGTGARETQYF.

This chain joins TRBV5-5 and TRBJ1-2; no reliable D call. The CDR3 extends over 15 amino acids. Germline assignment: CDR1 SGHKS and CDR2 YYEKEE (reference sequence). With 0 bases removed from V and 7 bases from J, the gap between germline ends came to 16 bases. CDR3 in amino acids: CASSLVLGSLGGYTF. The DNA of the CDR3 is TGTGCCAGCAGCTTGGTCCTAGGCTCCCTTGGTGGCTACACCTTC. The full variable domain, with the rest looked up from reference TRBV5-5 and TRBJ1-2, is DAGVTQSPTHLIKTRGQQVTLRCSPISGHKSVSWYQQVLGQGPQFIFQYYEKEERGRGNFPDRFSARQFPNYSSELNVNALLLGDSALYLCASSLVLGSLGGYTFGSGTRLTVV.

The chain joins TRBV29-1 to TRBJ2-3, with D unresolved. Germline V lookup: CDR1 SQVTM, CDR2 ANQGSEA. The V and J ends lost 5 bases and 2 bases respectively, with 14 bases between them. The CDR3 consists of 14 residues. DNA of the CDR3: TGCAGCGTTTTGCGGAGAAGAAACACAGATACGCAGTATTTT. The encoded protein is CSVLRRRNTDTQYF.

This clone has a handful of counts. CDR3 sequence reads: CASNGPGELFF. CDR3 bases: TGTGCCAGTAATGGGCCTGGGGAGCTGTTTTTT. J is TRBJ2-2 and V is TRBV19; D remains ambiguous. Trimming stripped 7 bases from V and 8 bases from J, with 8 bases between. The CDR3 is made up of 11 amino acids. Germline values: CDR1 LNHDA, CDR2 SQIVND (reference sequence).

This chain links TRBV30 with TRBJ1-6; D ambiguous. Per the germline V gene, CDR1 is GTSNPN and CDR2 is SVGIG (reference sequence). CDR3 length: 11 amino acids. Trimming removed 3 bases at V and 9 bases at J, with 6 bases between. The CDR3 is CAWRLGSPLHF. CDR3 nucleotides: TGTGCCTGGAGGCTAGGTTCACCCCTCCACTTT.

This rearrangement joins TRBV5-6 to TRBJ2-7; D not certain. The CDR3 runs 12 residues. Trimming took 4 bases from V and 3 from J, leaving 8 bases between them. CDR1 is SGHDT, CDR2 YYEEEE, per germline. This CDR3 reads CASSHIDYEQYF. CDR3 DNA sequence: TGTGCCAGCAGCCACATCGACTACGAGCAGTACTTC.

This CDR3 is CSVDLGLAGGLRGPGELFF. CDR3 nucleotide sequence: TGCAGCGTTGATCTCGGTTTAGCGGGGGGGCTAAGGGGGCCCGGGGAGCTGTTTTTT. The chain couples TRBV29-1 to TRBJ2-2; 11 bases fit TRBD2. V shed 3 bases, J shed 6 bases, and the junction held 18 bases outside the gene matches. Germline V CDR1 and CDR2: SQVTM, ANQGSEA. The CDR3 runs 19 residues.

CDR3 loop: CAWKSQGGTEAFF. In DNA form, the CDR3 reads TGTGCCTGGAAGAGCCAGGGAGGGACTGAAGCTTTCTTT. The chain links TRBV30 to TRBJ1-1, with a tentative D call TRBD1 (5 bases). The germline gives CDR1 GTSNPN, CDR2 SVGIG (reference sequence). The ends were cut back, 4 bases at V and 5 bases at J, with 14 bases in the middle. The CDR3 has 13 residues.

This chain joins TRBV7-9 and TRBJ1-1; TRBD1 matches at 11 bases. The junction had 6 bases not matched to a gene; V was cut back by 9 bases and J by 3 bases. CDR3 size: 14 residues. Germline CDR1 and CDR2: SEHNR and FQNEAQ (reference sequence). The CDR3 region is CASKQGQGDTEAFF. As DNA, the CDR3 is TGTGCCAGTAAACAGGGACAGGGGGACACTGAAGCTTTCTTT.

The CDR3 spells CASSQDDRVNTEAFF. DNA of the CDR3: TGTGCCAGCAGCCAAGACGACAGGGTGAACACTGAAGCTTTCTTT. This sequence joins TRBV4-2 and TRBJ1-1; 7 nucleotides align to TRBD1. V was clipped by 0 bases and J by 0 bases; unmatched bases: 1. CDR3 length: 15 amino acids. Germline CDR1 is LGHNA and CDR2 is YNFKEQ.

The chain has TRBV5-1 and TRBJ1-1; D might be TRBD1 (6 bases). The CDR3 is 14 amino acids. Deletions cut 2 bases from V and 4 bases from J, with 12 bases between. Germline V gene sequence: CDR1 SGHRS, CDR2 YFSETQ. DNA of the CDR3: TGCGCCAGCAGCTTAACAGGGCTTTTCACTGAAGCTTTCTTT. It is translated as CASSLTGLFTEAFF.

The chain links TRBV7-2 to TRBJ2-3; the match to TRBD2 covers 9 bases. This CDR3 contains 16 residues. The junction had 6 bases not matched to a gene; V was cut back by 5 bases and J by 0 bases. Germline CDR1 and CDR2: SGHTA and FQGNSA. In DNA form, the CDR3 reads TGTGCCAGCAGCATAATAGCGGGGGCAAGCACAGATACGCAGTATTTT. Translation gives CASSIIAGASTDTQYF.

The chain joins TRBV5-1 to TRBJ2-1, with TRBD2 matching over 7 bases. Germline assignment: CDR1 SGHRS and CDR2 YFSETQ. V gave up 0 bases and J gave up 5 bases; unmatched junction bases: 2. CDR3 length: 14 amino acids. DNA for the CDR3: TGCGCCAGCAGCTTGGAAGGGAGGGACAATGAGCAGTTCTTC. Its protein is CASSLEGRDNEQFF.

This chain uses TRBV12-5 with TRBJ1-5, with TRBD1 matching over 11 bases. Germline CDR1 is LGHNT and CDR2 is FRNRAP. This CDR3 spans 19 amino acids. With V trimmed by 6 bases and J by 2 bases, 15 bases remained unmatched. CDR3 sequence: CASGYGTGGFLGGNQPQHF. The CDR3 DNA sequence: TGTGCTAGTGGCTACGGGACAGGGGGTTTTCTAGGTGGCAATCAGCCCCAGCATTTT.

The V call is TRBV21-1, the J call TRBJ1-5. TRBV21-1 constitutes a pseudogene. The CDR3 runs 16 residues. CDR3: CASSIFVREGNQPQHF. The CDR3 bases are TGTGCCAGCAGCATATTTGTTCGGGAAGGCAATCAGCCCCAGCATTTT.

The chain has TRBV30 and TRBJ1-6; 7 positions agree with TRBD1. Trimming cost V 6 bases and J 10 bases; bases outside gene matches: 15. This CDR3 has 15 amino acids. The germline V gene has CDR1 GTSNPN and CDR2 SVGIG (reference sequence). CDR3 DNA: TGTGCCTGTTTAATGACGACAGGGTTTTGGTCACCCCTCCACTTT. Encoded protein: CACLMTTGFWSPLHF.

Notes on this clone: The sample holds other DNA sequences that translate to the same CDR3. V and J are TRBV5-4 and TRBJ2-1; D gene unclear. CDR1 SGHNT and CDR2 YYREEE come from the germline V gene (reference sequence). Trimming cost V 4 bases and J 4 bases, with 15 bases left between them. The CDR3 has 15 amino acids. The CDR3 sequence: CASSPTWQLYNEQFF. The CDR3 DNA reads TGTGCCAGCAGCCCTACGTGGCAACTATACAATGAGCAGTTCTTC.

The genes are TRBV11-2 and TRBJ1-4; no definite D call. V shed 2 bases and J shed 4 bases, with 8 bases lying between them. The CDR3 spans 14 residues. The germline V gene has CDR1 SGHAT and CDR2 FQNNGV. The CDR3 nucleotides read TGTGCCAGCAGCTTACCGGGGTTTAATGAAAAACTGTTTTTT. Translated, it gives CASSLPGFNEKLFF.

This sequence joins TRBV7-6 and TRBJ2-1; tentative D call: TRBD2 (5 bases). Germline V gene sequence: CDR1 SGHVS, CDR2 FNYEAQ. The ends were cut back, 4 bases at V and 0 bases at J, with 7 bases in the middle. The CDR3 length is 14 residues. The CDR3 nucleotides read TGTGCCAGCAGCTCGGGGAGCTCCTACAATGAGCAGTTCTTC. Encoded protein: CASSSGSSYNEQFF.

The V call is TRBV6-5, the J call TRBJ1-2; D uncertain. V lost 7 bases and J lost 0, with 15 bases in between. Germline V gene data show CDR1 as MNHEY and CDR2 as SVGAGI. This CDR3 is 15 amino acids long. The chain's CDR3 is CASNRLTGANYGYTF. CDR3 nucleotide sequence: TGTGCCAGCAACCGATTGACGGGAGCTAACTATGGCTACACCTTC.

This clone occurred a few times. CDR3 amino acids: CASSYLNGVGDEQYF. CDR3 coding DNA: TGTGCCAGCAGTTACCTCAACGGTGTAGGGGACGAGCAGTACTTC. The chain carries TRBV6-5 and TRBJ2-7; TRBD1 is a possible D gene (5 bases). Trimming cost V 2 bases and J 5 bases, with 16 bases left between them. CDR1 and CDR2 (germline): MNHEY, SVGAGI. The CDR3 totals 15 residues.

The chain couples TRBV7-8 to TRBJ2-2; D not certain. Germline-derived CDR1 and CDR2 are SGHVS and FQNEAQ. CDR3 length equals 16 residues. Trimming left V 2 bases short and J 3 bases short, with 13 bases between. The CDR3 DNA is TGTGCCAGCAGCTTACGCCGAGTCCTAGACACCGGGGAGCTGTTTTTT. Translated, it gives CASSLRRVLDTGELFF.

This clone was observed a single time. The chain uses TRBV14 and TRBJ1-3; D remains unclear. The CDR3 spans 17 residues. Per the germline V gene, CDR1 is SGHDN and CDR2 is FVKESK. Trimming removed 3 bases from V and 0 bases from J, with 15 bases in between. CDR3 nucleotide sequence: TGTGCCAGCAGCCACCAGATTGGCAGATCCTCTGGAAACACCATATATTTT. This gives the protein CASSHQIGRSSGNTIYF.